Sequencing of this TCR beta chain was carried out in a study of shared clonotypes between healthy human individuals (dated by TCRdb to 2019 to 2021). Broadly, across the study: Two women and three men aged 18 to 49 years were included in the cohort. To estimate repertoire size and how much clonotypes are shared between individuals, the study performed deep sequencing of blood TCR repertoires from a few healthy adults. Between about 0.8 and 8.9 billion PBMCs per donor were obtained by leukapheresis. To increase sequencing depth and limit assay-specific biases, TCR repertoire library preparation and sequencing were carried out by different laboratories using diverse techniques. For each donor, CD4 naive and CD4 memory were each given three plates, CD8 naive was given two plates, and CD8 memory was given one plate.

CDR1 is given as SGHDT and CDR2 as YYEEEE, both from the germline V gene. Cut back by 4 bases and 7 bases, the V and J ends lie 9 bases apart. From the cysteine up to the phenylalanine, the CDR3 has a length of 11 residues. CDR3 DNA is the only sequence kept; it has 33 bases, read in frame from the first base. Study-level results and caveats: Incomplete sequencing was indicated by rarefaction of sorted-subset datasets, despite the large sequencing depth. Higher generation probabilities were observed for clonotypes shared by all four sorted-subset donors than for non-shared clonotypes. Because the study included a small number of donors, the genetic and exposure-history diversity represented was limited. Based on pairwise subsampling, the degree of clonotype sharing among donors was expected to be affected by sequencing depth. Naive subsets generally had larger estimated clonotype richness than memory subsets did. Sampling was limited to blood, and TCR repertoires in tissue likely differ from TCR repertoires in blood. Roughly 5% of naive CD4, 3.5% of naive CD8, approximately 2.2% of memory CD4, and approximately 0.39% of memory CD8 clonotypes were shared across several donors.

Using the deep immunoSEQ assay, TCR CDR3 regions were amplified from genomic DNA by multiplex PCR. Extracted genomic DNA from each cell subset was distributed evenly across all wells of several immunoSEQ 96-well plates, and each plate was treated as a replicate. Each replicate PCR for sorted subsets received around 200 ng genomic DNA, equal to tens of thousands of T cell genomes. Purified libraries were quantified with a Qubit 3.0 fluorometer, sized on a Bioanalyzer 2100, and re-quantified with the KAPA Library Quantification kit. Every immunoSEQ 96-well plate was sequenced on a separate single-read 150-cycle Illumina NextSeq 550 flow cell. The study's processing was this. The immunoSEQ output contained only junctional sequences without quality scores, so filtering could not match that applied to full-length reads. Sequences were annotated with PyIR, a Python wrapper for IgBLAST v1.9, using IMGT germline references to assign V/J genes and CDR3. Reads with weak V/J assignments (E-value above 1e-6), missing CDR3, stop codons, out-of-frame junctions, or ambiguous translated residues were removed. V3J clonotypes were defined as sequences sharing an identical inferred V gene, J gene, and CDR3 amino acid sequence. Percentage overlap between repertoires was computed as shared unique clonotypes divided by the size of the smaller repertoire. Three approaches were used to assess repertoire richness: RTK rarefaction, the Chao1 estimator, and Recon v2.1 estimates of unobserved clonotypes. For all TCRbeta clonotypes obtained by the gDNA method from a handful of donors, generation probabilities were computed with OLGA. What TCRdb holds here is the immuneACCESS table cut down to in-frame rearrangements. Part of the clones is not present; checked against another copy, under half of the missing clones reflect an unresolved V gene, and the others are unexplained. That table is the source of V, J and clone size, and D and trimming were worked out from the DNA. This sample comprises 1.5 million to 2.5 million clones, about 95% of them detected only once. More than 0.9% of the sample goes to the ten largest clones.

For the CD8 naive samples, CD45RO-negative cells were positively selected for CCR7, yielding a CD45RA+CCR7+ population from which TemRA cells were excluded. The donors were healthy, HIV-negative adults with no recently reported acute infections or vaccinations. All donors were Caucasian adults living in Nashville, Tennessee, USA. After blood collection by leukapheresis, PBMCs were isolated using Ficoll-Histopaque density gradient centrifugation and then cryopreserved in the vapor phase of liquid nitrogen. Analytical flow cytometry was used to check the purity and quantity of each magnetically sorted T cell population. Genomic DNA was isolated from every sorted fraction and measured by UV absorbance on a Nanodrop 2000c. Of note for this clone: Its cognate antigen has yet to be identified. No base quality information exists; no much larger clone differs at one position.

The V and J genes are TRBV5-6 and TRBJ2-7; no D segment can be confidently identified. The receptor's source is a young man in good health. The sample consisted of naive CD8+ T cells sorted from blood. Reading the label with the study, this specimen's cell subset or site is: CD45RA+CCR7+. The CDR3 amino acid sequence is: CASSVDGEQYF. The DNA is TGTGCCAGCAGCGTCGACGGGGAGCAGTACTTC.